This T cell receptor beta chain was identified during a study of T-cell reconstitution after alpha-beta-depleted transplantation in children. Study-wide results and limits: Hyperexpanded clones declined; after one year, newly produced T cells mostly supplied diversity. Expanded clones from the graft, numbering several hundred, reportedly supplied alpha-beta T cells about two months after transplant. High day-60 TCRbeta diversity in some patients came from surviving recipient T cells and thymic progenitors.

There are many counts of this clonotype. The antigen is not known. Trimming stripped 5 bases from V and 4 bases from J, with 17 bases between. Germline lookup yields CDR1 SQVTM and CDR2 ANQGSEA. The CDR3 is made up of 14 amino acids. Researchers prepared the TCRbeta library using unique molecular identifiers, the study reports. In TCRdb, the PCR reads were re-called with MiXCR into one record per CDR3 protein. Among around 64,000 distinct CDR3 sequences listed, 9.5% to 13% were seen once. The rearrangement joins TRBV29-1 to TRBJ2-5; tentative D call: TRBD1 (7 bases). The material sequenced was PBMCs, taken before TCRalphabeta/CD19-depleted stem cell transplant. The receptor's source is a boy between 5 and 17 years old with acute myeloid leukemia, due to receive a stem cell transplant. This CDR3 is CSVNNRGGGETQYF. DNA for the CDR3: TGCAGCGTTAATAACAGGGGAGGCGGAGAGACCCAGTACTTC.